This TCR beta chain originates from a study of cytomegalovirus exposure and HLA in healthy donors. The CDR3 totals 14 residues. Trimming shortened V by 2 bases and J by 0 bases, and 7 bases separated the two germline ends. Per the germline V gene, CDR1 is SGDLS and CDR2 is YYNGEE. Study-level results: Investigators reported 164 TCR beta chains as tied to cytomegalovirus.

The data were produced by immunoSEQ multiplex PCR, yet TCRdb's version contains in-frame clones alone and is incomplete. The data contain about 65,000 clones, around 90% of them singletons. Concerning this clone itself: Its target is unknown.

The sample taken for sequencing was PBMCs. The sequence was obtained from a woman younger than 30 in good health and CMV-seronegative. The rearrangement uses TRBV9 and TRBJ2-3; weak D call: TRBD1 (6 bases). Here the CDR3 reads CASSVGQSTDTQYF. For the CDR3, the DNA is TGTGCCAGCAGCGTCGGACAGAGCACAGATACGCAGTATTTT.